This TCR beta chain was captured in a study of shared clonotypes between healthy human individuals. Only in-frame clones appear in the TCRdb table, and some are missing; sequencing was by immunoSEQ multiplex PCR. The data show around 2.1 million clones, approximately 94% seen once. This CDR3 comprises 13 residues. CDR1 is SGHNT and CDR2 is YYREEE in the germline V gene (reference sequence). Trimming left V 5 bases short and J 3 bases short, with 11 bases between. What was sequenced was naive CD4+ T cells sorted from blood. Stated subset: CD45RA+ positively selected. The TCR comes from a young man in good health. The genes are TRBV5-4 and TRBJ1-1, with unresolved D. In DNA form, the CDR3 reads TGTGCCAGCAGGCTCAAGGATCACACTGAAGCTTTCTTT. Translated, it gives CASRLKDHTEAFF.